This T cell receptor beta chain was sequenced in a study of tumor-infiltrating lymphocytes in primary liver carcinoma (dated by TCRdb to about 2017). At the level of the whole study: Roughly five patients with histopathologically diagnosed primary liver carcinoma underwent surgical resection in China between November 2015 and early 2016. Hepatocellular carcinoma (four) or combined HCC and intrahepatic cholangiocarcinoma (one) was present in the five patients, who were three men and two women aged 30 to 69 years. The five patients had tumors of stage T1-T3 N0M0, with maximum diameters ranging from about 4 to 11 cm. Each sample produced about 3.5 to 8 million productive TCRbeta reads, and read depth showed no significant difference between tissue types. Across five regions of each liver tumor, along with adjacent normal tissue and blood, the study brought together TCRbeta repertoire sequencing, expression microarrays and whole-exome sequencing. A total of roughly 35 specimens from 5 patients went through TCRbeta repertoire sequencing, namely 25 tumor regions, 5 adjacent noncancerous liver tissues and 5 peripheral blood samples. Technical replicate repertoires showed high reproducibility, with mean shared-clone rates about 0.88 and correlation coefficients above 0.95. The paper's findings and limits, for the study overall: A significantly larger repertoire fraction was made up by the top 250 clones in tumors than in blood (p = 0.039). Only five patients were included in the study, and the authors note that the findings should be validated in a larger study. Because only the TCR beta chain was sequenced and unpaired alpha chains were not captured, true repertoire diversity is likely underestimated. Repertoire overlap was found to be higher between tumor regions (mean approximately 35%) than between tumor-adjacent (around 17%) or tumor-blood (14%) pairs, consistent with antigen-driven expansion. Since the samples were bulk and unsorted, there was no way to compare CD4+ and CD8+ T cell repertoires.

RNA from unsorted whole blood was extracted with TRIzol reagent, and germline DNA was obtained with the DNeasy Blood & Tissue kit. Chronic HBV infection was present in the patients, and the patients were treatment-naive at sampling. Before surgery, roughly 4.2 milliliters of peripheral blood were drawn into K2EDTA tubes. The junction carries 12 bases between V and J, which are trimmed by 5 bases and 4 bases respectively. CDR1 SQVTM and CDR2 ANQGSEA were looked up in the germline V gene. The CDR3 runs 13 amino acids, cysteine and phenylalanine included. The only DNA kept is the CDR3, 39 bases in frame from the first base. This clonotype was picked up one time. Its antigen has not been determined. No base qualities exist here, and no much larger clone lies one base off it. A lone read offers only weak evidence. A constant-region primer and ProtoScript II reverse transcriptase were used to reverse-transcribe TCRbeta-specific cDNA from about 0.55 ug total RNA. TCRbeta libraries were built with three nested multiplex PCR rounds, a slightly modified ARM-PCR procedure. Each of the first two PCR rounds ran for approximately 10 cycles using multiplex TRBV1-TRBV30 forward primers together with a Cbeta reverse primer. Sample barcodes and Illumina adapters were attached in a final 25-cycle PCR using Deep VentR polymerase. Before sequencing, amplicons of 200-500 bp were purified from gel using a QIAquick gel extraction kit. An Illumina HiSeq 2500 was used to sequence the TCRbeta amplicons with 250-bp paired-end reads. The study's processing was this. Reads were quality-trimmed with Trimmomatic v0.33, and paired reads were merged with FLASH v1.2.11 to recover full CDR3 sequences. MiGEC v1.2.1b assigned V, D and J germline segments to the rearranged TCRbeta sequences. Clonotype statistics and Shannon-Wiener diversity indices were calculated with VDJtools v1.0.0. To cut down on sampling bias, every analysis after diversity analysis relied on just the 250 most abundant clonotypes from each sample. TCRdb applied fastp at Q25 and MiXCR to the public reads, then kept only in-frame beta chains. Each record represents a unique CDR3 protein, reported with the most common genes and DNA among its rows. For this entry, the V and J calls and clone size follow TCRdb and not the study's own pipeline. Here the sample has 320,000 or so distinct CDR3 sequences; 65% occur a single time. The ten top clones hold about 8.4% of the sample.

The rearrangement combines TRBV29-1 with TRBJ1-5, with the D segment identity uncertain. The receptor was derived from a man aged 40-55 years with primary liver carcinoma and hepatitis B virus infection. Sequencing used peripheral blood. At the DNA level, the sequence is TGCAGCGTTTTGGAACCGTCTAATCAGCCCCAGCATTTT. Translated, it reads CSVLEPSNQPQHF.